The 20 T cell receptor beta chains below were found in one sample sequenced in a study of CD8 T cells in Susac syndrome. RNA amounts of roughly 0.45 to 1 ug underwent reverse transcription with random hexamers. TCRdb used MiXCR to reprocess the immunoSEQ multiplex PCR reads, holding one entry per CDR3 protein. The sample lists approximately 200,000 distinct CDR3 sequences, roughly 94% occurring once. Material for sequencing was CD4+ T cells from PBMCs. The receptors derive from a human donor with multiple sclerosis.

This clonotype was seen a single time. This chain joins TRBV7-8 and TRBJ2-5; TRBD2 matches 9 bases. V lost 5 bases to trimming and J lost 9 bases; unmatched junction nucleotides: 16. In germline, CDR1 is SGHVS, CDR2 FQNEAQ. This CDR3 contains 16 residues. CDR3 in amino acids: CASSADQRGARVAQYF. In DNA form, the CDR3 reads TGTGCCAGCAGCGCAGACCAGCGGGGGGCCCGGGTGGCCCAGTACTTC.

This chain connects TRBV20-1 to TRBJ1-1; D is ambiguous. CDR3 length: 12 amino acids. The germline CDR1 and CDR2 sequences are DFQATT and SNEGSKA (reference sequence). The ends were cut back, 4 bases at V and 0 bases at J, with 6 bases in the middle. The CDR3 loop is CSATGMNTEAFF. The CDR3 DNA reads TGCAGTGCTACCGGGATGAACACTGAAGCTTTCTTT.

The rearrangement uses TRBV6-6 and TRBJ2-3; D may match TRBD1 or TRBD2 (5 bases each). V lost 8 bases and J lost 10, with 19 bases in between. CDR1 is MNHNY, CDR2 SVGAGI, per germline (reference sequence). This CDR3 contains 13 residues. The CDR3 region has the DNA TGTGCCAGCCAGGGTGAGGGTGAACATCCGCAGTATTTT. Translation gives CASQGEGEHPQYF.

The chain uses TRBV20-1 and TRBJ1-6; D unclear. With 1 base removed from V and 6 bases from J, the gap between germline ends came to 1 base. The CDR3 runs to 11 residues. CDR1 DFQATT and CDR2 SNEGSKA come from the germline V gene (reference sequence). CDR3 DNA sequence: TGCAGTGCTAGAGCTAATTCACCCCTCCACTTT. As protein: CSARANSPLHF.

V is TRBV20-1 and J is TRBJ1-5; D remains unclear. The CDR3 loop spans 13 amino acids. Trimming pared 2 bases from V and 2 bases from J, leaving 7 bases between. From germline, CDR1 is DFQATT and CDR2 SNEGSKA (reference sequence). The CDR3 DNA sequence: TGCAGTGCTAGAACGGCAGGCAATCAGCCCCAGCATTTT. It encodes CSARTAGNQPQHF.

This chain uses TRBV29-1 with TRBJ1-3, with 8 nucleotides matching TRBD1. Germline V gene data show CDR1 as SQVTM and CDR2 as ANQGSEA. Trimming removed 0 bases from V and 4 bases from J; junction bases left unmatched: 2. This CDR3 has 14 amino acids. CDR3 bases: TGCAGCGTTGAAGATTGGACAGGGGGAAACACCATATATTTT. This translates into CSVEDWTGGNTIYF.

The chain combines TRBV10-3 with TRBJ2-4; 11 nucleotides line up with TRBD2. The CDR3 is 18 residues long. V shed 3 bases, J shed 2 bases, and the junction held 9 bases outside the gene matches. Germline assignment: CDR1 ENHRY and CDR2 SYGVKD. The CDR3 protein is CAISDSAGLAGTKNIQYF. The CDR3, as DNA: TGTGCCATCAGTGACTCGGCCGGACTAGCGGGTACCAAAAACATTCAGTACTTC.

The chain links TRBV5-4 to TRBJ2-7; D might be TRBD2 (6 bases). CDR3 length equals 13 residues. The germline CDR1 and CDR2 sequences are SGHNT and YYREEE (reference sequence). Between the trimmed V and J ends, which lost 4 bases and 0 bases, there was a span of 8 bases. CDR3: CASSPGSSYEQYF. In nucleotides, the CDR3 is TGTGCCAGCAGCCCCGGGAGCTCCTACGAGCAGTACTTC.

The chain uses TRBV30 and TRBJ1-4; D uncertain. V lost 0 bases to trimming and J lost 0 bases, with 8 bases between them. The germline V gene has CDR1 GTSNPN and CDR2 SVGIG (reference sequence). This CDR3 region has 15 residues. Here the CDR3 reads CAWSVRRSTNEKLFF. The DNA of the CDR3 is TGTGCCTGGAGTGTACGGCGGTCAACTAATGAAAAACTGTTTTTT.

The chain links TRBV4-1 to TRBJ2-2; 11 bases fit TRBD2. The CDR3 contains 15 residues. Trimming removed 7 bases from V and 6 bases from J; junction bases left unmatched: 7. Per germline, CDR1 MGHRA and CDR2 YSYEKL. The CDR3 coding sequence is TGCGCCAGCACATCGACTAGCGGGGTTCCCGGGGAGCTGTTTTTT. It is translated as CASTSTSGVPGELFF.

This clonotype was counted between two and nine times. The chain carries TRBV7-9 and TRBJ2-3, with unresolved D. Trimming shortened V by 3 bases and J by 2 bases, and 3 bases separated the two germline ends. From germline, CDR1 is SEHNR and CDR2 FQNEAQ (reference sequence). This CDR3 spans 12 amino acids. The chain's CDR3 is CASSLPTDTQYF. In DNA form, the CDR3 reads TGTGCCAGCAGCTTGCCCACAGATACGCAGTATTTT.

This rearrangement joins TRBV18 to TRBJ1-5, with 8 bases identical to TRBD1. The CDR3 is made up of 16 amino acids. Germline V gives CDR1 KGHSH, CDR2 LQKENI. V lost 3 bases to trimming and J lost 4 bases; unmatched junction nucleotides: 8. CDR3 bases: TGTGCCAGCTCACCGGCAGGGACAGGCGAGAATCAGCCCCAGCATTTT. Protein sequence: CASSPAGTGENQPQHF.

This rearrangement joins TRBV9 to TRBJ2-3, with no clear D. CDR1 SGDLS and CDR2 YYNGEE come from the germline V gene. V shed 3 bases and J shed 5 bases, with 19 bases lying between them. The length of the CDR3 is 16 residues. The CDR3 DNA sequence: TGTGCCAGCAGCGCCAACCCCCTGGGGTGGGGAGATACGCAGTATTTT. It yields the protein CASSANPLGWGDTQYF.

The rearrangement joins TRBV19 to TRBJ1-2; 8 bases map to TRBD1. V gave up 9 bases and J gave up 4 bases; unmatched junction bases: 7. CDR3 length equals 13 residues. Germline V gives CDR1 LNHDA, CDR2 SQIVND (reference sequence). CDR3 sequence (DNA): TGTGCCAGCTCTCCGGACAGGGCCTATGGCTACACCTTC. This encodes CASSPDRAYGYTF.

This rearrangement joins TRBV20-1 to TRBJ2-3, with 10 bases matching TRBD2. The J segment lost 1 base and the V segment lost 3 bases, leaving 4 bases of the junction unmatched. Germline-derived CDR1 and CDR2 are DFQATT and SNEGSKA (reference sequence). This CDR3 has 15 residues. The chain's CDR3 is CSARQLAGRTDTQYF. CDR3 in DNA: TGCAGTGCTAGGCAACTAGCGGGGCGCACAGATACGCAGTATTTT.

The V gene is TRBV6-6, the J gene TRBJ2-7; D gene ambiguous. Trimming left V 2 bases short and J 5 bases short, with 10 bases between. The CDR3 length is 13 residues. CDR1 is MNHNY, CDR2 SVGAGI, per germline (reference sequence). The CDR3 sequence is CASSYRVVHEQYF. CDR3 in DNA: TGTGCCAGCAGTTACAGGGTCGTCCACGAGCAGTACTTC.

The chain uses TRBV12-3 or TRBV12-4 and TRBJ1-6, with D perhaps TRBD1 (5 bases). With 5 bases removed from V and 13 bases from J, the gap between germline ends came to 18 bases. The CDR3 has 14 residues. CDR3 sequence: CASSPAWDRTPLHF. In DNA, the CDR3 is TGTGCCAGCAGTCCGGCCTGGGACCGTACCCCCCTCCACTTT.

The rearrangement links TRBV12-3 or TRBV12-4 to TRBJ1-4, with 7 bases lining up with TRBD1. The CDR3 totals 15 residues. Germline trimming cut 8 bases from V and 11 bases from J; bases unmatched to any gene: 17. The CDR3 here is CASGRDSGTRLKLFF. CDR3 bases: TGTGCCAGCGGTCGGGACAGCGGGACTAGGTTGAAACTGTTTTTT.

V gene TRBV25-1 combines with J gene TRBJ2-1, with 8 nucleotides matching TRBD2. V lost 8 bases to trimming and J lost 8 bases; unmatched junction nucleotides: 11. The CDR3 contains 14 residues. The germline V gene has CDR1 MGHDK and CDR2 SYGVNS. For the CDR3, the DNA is TGTGCCAGCTCCTCGTTCGGGGGGGCTTATGAGCAGTTCTTC. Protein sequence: CASSSFGGAYEQFF.

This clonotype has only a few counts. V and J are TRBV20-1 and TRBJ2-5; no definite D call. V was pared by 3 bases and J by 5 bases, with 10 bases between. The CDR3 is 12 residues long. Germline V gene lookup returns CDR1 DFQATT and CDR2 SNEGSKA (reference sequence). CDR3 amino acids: CSARGSAETQYF. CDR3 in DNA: TGCAGTGCTAGGGGGTCAGCGGAGACCCAGTACTTC.